One sample yielded the 13 T cell receptor beta chains listed below, sequenced in a study of T cell repertoires in cytomegalovirus infection. No antigens are known for them. One entry per CDR3 protein, called by TCRdb with MiXCR from the reads. The sample includes fewer than 900,000 distinct CDR3 sequences, almost 30% of them seen just once. Sequencing used cultured CD8+ T cells from PBMCs, obtained from culture after CMV antigen stimulation. These receptors were taken from a human donor in good health (CMV status not recorded). Some clones in this sample may be carry-over from other donors' samples.

There are a few counts of this clonotype. The chain has TRBV25-1 and TRBJ1-3, with 8 positions matching TRBD1. Germline values: CDR1 MGHDK, CDR2 SYGVNS. Germline trimming cut 4 bases from V and 8 bases from J; bases unmatched to any gene: 4. The CDR3 is 13 amino acids. CDR3 protein: CASSADRGYTIYF. DNA for the CDR3: TGTGCCAGCAGTGCAGACAGGGGCTACACCATATATTTT.

The chain links TRBV12-3 or TRBV12-4 to TRBJ2-2; the match to TRBD2 covers 14 bases. The CDR3 runs to 17 residues. Germline trimming cut 6 bases from V and 6 bases from J; bases unmatched to any gene: 9. DNA of the CDR3: TGTGCCAGCAGCCCGACTAGCGGGGGGGGCCGGGCCGGGGAGCTGTTTTTT. This codes for CASSPTSGGGRAGELFF.

The chain carries TRBV6-5 and TRBJ1-6; TRBD1 aligns across 7 bases. CDR1 is MNHEY and CDR2 is SVGAGI in the germline V gene. J was trimmed by 7 bases and V by 6 bases; bases with no gene match: 6. CDR3 length: 14 residues. CDR3 coding DNA: TGTGCCAGCAGCACAGGGGTTCCAAATTCACCCCTCCACTTT. Translation gives CASSTGVPNSPLHF.

The V and J genes are TRBV7-9 and TRBJ2-4, with D possibly TRBD2 on 7 matching bases. There are 16 residues in the CDR3. The germline V gene encodes CDR1 SEHNR and CDR2 FQNEAQ (reference sequence). V was clipped by 5 bases and J by 4 bases, with 18 bases between them. The CDR3 here is CASSPPGGAPKNIQYF. DNA for the CDR3: TGTGCCAGCAGCCCCCCGGGGGGCGCCCCTAAAAACATTCAGTACTTC.

This clonotype was seen a few times. Here the CDR3 reads CASSQGVDSYTDTQYF. For the CDR3, the DNA is TGTGCCAGCAGCCAAGGGGTCGACAGCTACACAGATACGCAGTATTTT. The chain couples TRBV14 to TRBJ2-3, with a tentative D call TRBD1 (5 bases). The CDR3 has 16 residues. The V end was cut by 1 base, the J end by 2 bases, with 13 bases between. The germline V gene encodes CDR1 SGHDN and CDR2 FVKESK.

This chain joins TRBV28 and TRBJ2-5, with 9 bases lining up with TRBD1. The CDR3 is 17 residues long. Germline lookup yields CDR1 MDHEN and CDR2 SYDVKM. V lost 7 bases, J lost 3 bases, and 15 bases stayed unmatched. For the CDR3, the DNA is TGTGCCAGCACCGACCCCTGGACAGGGGTGGCCAAAGAGACCCAGTACTTC. Translation: CASTDPWTGVAKETQYF.

V gene TRBV7-6 combines with J gene TRBJ2-1; D not certain. CDR3 length: 14 residues. The germline V and J ends were trimmed by 5 bases and 4 bases, with 12 bases remaining between them. Germline assignment: CDR1 SGHVS and CDR2 FNYEAQ. The CDR3 reads CASSQGQVYNEQFF. The CDR3 bases are TGTGCCAGCAGCCAAGGGCAGGTGTACAATGAGCAGTTCTTC.

This clonotype was observed a few times. This chain joins TRBV2 and TRBJ1-2; 8 bases align to TRBD1. Germline trimming cut 9 bases from V and 4 bases from J; bases unmatched to any gene: 7. The germline V gene has CDR1 SNHLY and CDR2 FYNNEI. There are 13 residues in the CDR3. The CDR3 spells CARQGGPGYGYTF. Written as DNA, the CDR3 is TGTGCCAGACAGGGGGGCCCCGGCTATGGCTACACCTTC.

This clonotype was observed a few times. The J gene is TRBJ1-1, the V gene TRBV6-5, with D unresolved. The CDR3 sequence is 13 residues long. V lost 10 bases and J 0 bases, leaving 12 bases between the germline ends. Germline assignment: CDR1 MNHEY and CDR2 SVGAGI. The CDR3 spells CATTEAMNTEAFF. The CDR3 DNA sequence: TGTGCCACCACAGAAGCTATGAACACTGAAGCTTTCTTT.

This clonotype came up many times. This chain uses TRBV12-3 or TRBV12-4 with TRBJ1-5, with D possibly matching TRBD1 (5 bases). V was pared by 3 bases and J by 6 bases, with 12 bases between. CDR3 length: 14 residues. CDR3 DNA: TGTGCCAGCAGTTTCGGAGGGGAAGGTCAGCCCCAGCATTTT. Amino acids: CASSFGGEGQPQHF.

This clonotype was recorded at least ten times. The chain links TRBV7-9 to TRBJ2-4; a possible D gene is TRBD2 (6 bases). V was shortened by 5 bases and J by 4 bases, with 9 bases between the two germline ends. CDR3 length: 13 amino acids. Germline CDR1 SEHNR, CDR2 FQNEAQ (reference sequence). This chain's CDR3 is CASSLGGKNIQYF. The CDR3 region has the DNA TGTGCCAGCAGCCTGGGGGGTAAAAACATTCAGTACTTC.

This clonotype was counted a few times. CDR3 nucleotide sequence: TGTGCCAGCAGTTTATGGGGACAGGGTGAGTCTGAAGCTTTCTTT. This codes for CASSLWGQGESEAFF. The chain employs TRBV12-3 or TRBV12-4 and TRBJ1-1; TRBD1 aligns across 9 bases. The CDR3 loop spans 15 amino acids. V shed 2 bases, J shed 6 bases, and the junction held 7 bases outside the gene matches.

For the CDR3, the DNA is TGTGCCAGCAGTGTTTACGCAGGGGGGGCTAACTATGGCTACACCTTC. Amino acids: CASSVYAGGANYGYTF. The rearrangement links TRBV12-3 or TRBV12-4 to TRBJ1-2; 7 positions match TRBD1. This CDR3 region has 16 residues. V shed 5 bases, J shed 0 bases, and the junction held 9 bases outside the gene matches.